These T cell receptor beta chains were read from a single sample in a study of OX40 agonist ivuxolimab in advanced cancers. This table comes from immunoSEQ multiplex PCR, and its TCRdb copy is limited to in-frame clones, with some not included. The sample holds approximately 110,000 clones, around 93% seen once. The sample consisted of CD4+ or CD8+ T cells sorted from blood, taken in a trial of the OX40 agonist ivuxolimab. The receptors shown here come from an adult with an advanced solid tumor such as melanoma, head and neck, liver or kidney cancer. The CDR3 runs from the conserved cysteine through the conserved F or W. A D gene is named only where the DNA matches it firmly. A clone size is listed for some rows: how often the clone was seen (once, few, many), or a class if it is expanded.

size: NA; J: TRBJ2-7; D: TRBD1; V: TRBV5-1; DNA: TGCGCCAGCAGCTTCCCGACAGGGGGCCTTACTAAAGCTGACGAGCAGTACTTC; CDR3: CASSFPTGGLTKADEQYF
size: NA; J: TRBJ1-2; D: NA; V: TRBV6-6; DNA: TGTGCCAGCGGCCCCATGGAGTTTACAGGCTACACCTTC; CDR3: CASGPMEFTGYTF
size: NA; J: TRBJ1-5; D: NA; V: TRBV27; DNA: TGTGCCAGCAGTCCTTATAGCAATCAGCCCCAGCATTTT; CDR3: CASSPYSNQPQHF
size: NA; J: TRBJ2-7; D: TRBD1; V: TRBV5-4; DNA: TGTGCCAGCAGCCGACAGGGTAATTCCTACGAGCAGTACTTC; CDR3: CASSRQGNSYEQYF
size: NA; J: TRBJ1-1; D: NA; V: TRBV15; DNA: TGTGCCACCAGCAGAAACGCCGGCTGGGGGGTTACTGAAGCTTTCTTT; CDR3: CATSRNAGWGVTEAFF
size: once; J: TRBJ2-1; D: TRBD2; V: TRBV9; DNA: TGTGCCAGCGAGGCGGGACTAGCGGGAAATGAGCAGTTCTTC; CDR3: CASEAGLAGNEQFF
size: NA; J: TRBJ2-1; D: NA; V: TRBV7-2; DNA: TGTGCCAGCAGCTTAGGCTCTAGGGGGACGAATGAGCAGTTCTTC; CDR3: CASSLGSRGTNEQFF
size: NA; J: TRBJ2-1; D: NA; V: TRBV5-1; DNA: TGCGCCAGCAGCCAGGACTACTACAATGAGCAGTTCTTC; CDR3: CASSQDYYNEQFF
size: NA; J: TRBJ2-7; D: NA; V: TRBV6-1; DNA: TGTGCCAGCAGAAACAGGGCCTGGGAGCAGTATTTC; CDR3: CASRNRAWEQYF
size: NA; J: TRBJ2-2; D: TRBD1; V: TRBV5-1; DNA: TGCGCCAGCAGCTTGGATCAGGGGGCGTACACCGGGGAGCTGTTTTTT; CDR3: CASSLDQGAYTGELFF
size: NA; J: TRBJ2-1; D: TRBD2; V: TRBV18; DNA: TGTGCCAGCTCAGGACTAGCGGGAGGGTTTAGCTCCTACAATGAGCAGTTCTTC; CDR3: CASSGLAGGFSSYNEQFF
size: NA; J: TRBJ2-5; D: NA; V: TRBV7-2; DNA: TGTGCCAGCAGCTCTCCCCGTGAGACCCAGTACTTC; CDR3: CASSSPRETQYF
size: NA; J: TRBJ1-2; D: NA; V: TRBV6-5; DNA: TGTGCCAGCAGTTTCCCGGGGGGAAGTGGCTACACCTTC; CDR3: CASSFPGGSGYTF
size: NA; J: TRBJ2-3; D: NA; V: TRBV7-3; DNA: TGTGCCAGCAGCTTATACGGACAACAAGGAGATACGCAGTATTTT; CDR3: CASSLYGQQGDTQYF
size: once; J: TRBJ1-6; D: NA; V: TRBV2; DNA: TGTGCCAGCAGAGGAACGGAGAATTCACCCCTCCACTTT; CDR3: CASRGTENSPLHF
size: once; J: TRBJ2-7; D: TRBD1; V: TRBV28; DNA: TGTGCCAGCAGGACGGGACAGGGGGTATACGAGCAGTACTTC; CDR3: CASRTGQGVYEQYF
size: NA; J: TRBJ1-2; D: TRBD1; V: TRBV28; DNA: TGTGCCAGCAGTTGGACAGGCTATGGCTACACCTTC; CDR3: CASSWTGYGYTF
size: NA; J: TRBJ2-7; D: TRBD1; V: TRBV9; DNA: TGTGCCAGCAGCGTAGGGGGCAGGGGGACCCTTGTCCTCAACGAGCAGTACTTC; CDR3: CASSVGGRGTLVLNEQYF
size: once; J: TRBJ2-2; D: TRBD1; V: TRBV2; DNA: TGTGCCAGCACCGTGGACAGGGGGTATAACGGGGAGCTGTTTTTT; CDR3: CASTVDRGYNGELFF
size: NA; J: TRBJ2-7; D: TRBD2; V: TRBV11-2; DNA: TGTGCCAGCAGCTTAGGGGTAGCGGGAGCATACGAGCAGTACTTC; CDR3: CASSLGVAGAYEQYF
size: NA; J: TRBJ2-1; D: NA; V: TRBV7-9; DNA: TGTGCCAGCAGCGCCGAGGGCTACAATGAGCAGTTCTTC; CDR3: CASSAEGYNEQFF
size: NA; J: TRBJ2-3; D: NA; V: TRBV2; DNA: TGTGCCGTGACGGGCGGATTGGATACGCAGTATTTT; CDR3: CAVTGGLDTQYF
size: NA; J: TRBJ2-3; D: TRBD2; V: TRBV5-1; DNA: TGCGCCAGCAGCCTACGGACTAGCGACACAGATACGCAGTATTTT; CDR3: CASSLRTSDTDTQYF
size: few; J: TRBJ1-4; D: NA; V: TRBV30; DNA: TGTGCCGGGGGGCAGGGGCATGAAAAACTGTTTTTT; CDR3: CAGGQGHEKLFF
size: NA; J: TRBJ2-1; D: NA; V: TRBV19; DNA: TGTGCCAGTAGTATCGTTCCCCTGAGTGAGCAGTTCTTC; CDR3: CASSIVPLSEQFF
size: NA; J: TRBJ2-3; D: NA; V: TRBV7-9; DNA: TGTGCCAGCAGCTTCCTCCACCCAGATACGCAGTATTTT; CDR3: CASSFLHPDTQYF
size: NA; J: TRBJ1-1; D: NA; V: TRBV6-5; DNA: TGTGCCAGCAGTTACTCACCCAGGGTGAACACTGAAGCTTTCTTT; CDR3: CASSYSPRVNTEAFF
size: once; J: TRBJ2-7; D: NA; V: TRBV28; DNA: TGTGCCACCTCTTTTGCCCACAGGGGAGGTGGGCAGTACTTC; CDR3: CATSFAHRGGGQYF
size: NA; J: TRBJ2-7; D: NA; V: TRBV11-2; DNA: TGTGCCAGCAGCCAAACCCCCCGCAACGAGCAGTACTTC; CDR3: CASSQTPRNEQYF
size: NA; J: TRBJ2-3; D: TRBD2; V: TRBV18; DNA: TGTGCCAGCTCACCATTTAGCGGGATCACAGATACGCAGTATTTT; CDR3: CASSPFSGITDTQYF
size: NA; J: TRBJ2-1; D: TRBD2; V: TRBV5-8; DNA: TGTGCCAGCAGCCCTAGGACTAGCGGATACAATGAGCAGTTCTTC; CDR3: CASSPRTSGYNEQFF
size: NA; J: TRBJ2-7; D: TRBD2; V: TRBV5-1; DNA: TGCGCCAGCAGCTTGGGTCCTAGCGGGAACTACGAGCAGTACTTC; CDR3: CASSLGPSGNYEQYF
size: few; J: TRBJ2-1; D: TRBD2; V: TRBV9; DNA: TGTGCCAGCAGCGTAGGTACTAGCGGGAGTATCTACAATGAGCAGTTCTTC; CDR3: CASSVGTSGSIYNEQFF
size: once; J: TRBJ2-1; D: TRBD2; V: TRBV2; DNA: TGTGCCAGCAGCCCCGCACTAGCGGGAGGTGAGCAGTTCTTC; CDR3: CASSPALAGGEQFF
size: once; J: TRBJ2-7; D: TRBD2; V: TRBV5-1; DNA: TGCGCCAGCAGCTTGGGTAGCGGGAGTGGAGAGCAGTACTTC; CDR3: CASSLGSGSGEQYF
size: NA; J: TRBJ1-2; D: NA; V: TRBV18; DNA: TGTGCCAGCTCACCACTAGGGGACCATGGCTACACCTTC; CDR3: CASSPLGDHGYTF
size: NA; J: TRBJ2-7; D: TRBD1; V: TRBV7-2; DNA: TGTGCCAGCAGTTCCCACCGGGACAGGGGGGTTTACGAGCAGTACTTC; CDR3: CASSSHRDRGVYEQYF
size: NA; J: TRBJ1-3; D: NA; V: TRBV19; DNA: TGTGCCAGTAGTGGTTGGGAGGTCTCTGGAAACACCATATATTTT; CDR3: CASSGWEVSGNTIYF
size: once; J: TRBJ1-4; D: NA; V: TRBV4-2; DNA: TGTGCCAGCAGCCAAGGTACAGGAAATAATGAAAAACTGTTTTTT; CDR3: CASSQGTGNNEKLFF
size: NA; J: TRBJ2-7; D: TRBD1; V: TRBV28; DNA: TGTGCCAGCTGCCGCCGGGACAGCCGATTCTTCTACGAGCAGTACTTC; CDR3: CASCRRDSRFFYEQYF
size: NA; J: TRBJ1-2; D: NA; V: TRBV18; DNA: TGTGCCAGCTCACCCTCACGTGAGTCGGAGATTGGCTACACCTTC; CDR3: CASSPSRESEIGYTF
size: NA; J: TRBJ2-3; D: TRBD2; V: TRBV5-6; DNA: TGTGCCAGCAGCTTGGGTAGCGGGAGGCATGGAGATACGCAGTATTTT; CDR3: CASSLGSGRHGDTQYF
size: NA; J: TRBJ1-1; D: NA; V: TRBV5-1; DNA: TGCGCCAGCCATTCACTACCGACGGAGGGGGGCACTGAAGCTTTCTTT; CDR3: CASHSLPTEGGTEAFF
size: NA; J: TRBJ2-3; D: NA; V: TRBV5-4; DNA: TGTGCCAGCAGCTTGAGTACCGGGACTCGGGGTATTACGCAGTATTTT; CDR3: CASSLSTGTRGITQYF
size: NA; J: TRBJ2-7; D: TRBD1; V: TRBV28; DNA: TGTGCCAGCAGTTTATTACAAGCCTTCGGGACAGACTCCTACGAGCAGTACTTC; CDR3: CASSLLQAFGTDSYEQYF
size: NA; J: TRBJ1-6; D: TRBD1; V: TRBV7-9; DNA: TGTGCCAGCAGCACCCGGGACAGGGGGTATAATTCACCCCTCCACTTT; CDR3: CASSTRDRGYNSPLHF
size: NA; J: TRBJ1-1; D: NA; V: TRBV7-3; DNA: TGTGCCAGCAGCGACAGGAACACTGGAGCTTTCTTT; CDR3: CASSDRNTGAFF
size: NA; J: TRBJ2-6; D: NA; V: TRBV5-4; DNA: TGTGCCAGCAGCTTGTTGTGGGGAACCGGGGCCAACGTCCTGACTTTC; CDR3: CASSLLWGTGANVLTF
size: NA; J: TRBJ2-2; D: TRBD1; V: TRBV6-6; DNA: TGTGCCAGCAGAGACCCGACAGGGACGGGCGGGGAGCTGTTTTTT; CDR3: CASRDPTGTGGELFF
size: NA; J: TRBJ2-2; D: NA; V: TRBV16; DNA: TGTGCCAGCAGCCACCCCGAGGGCGCGAACACCGGGGAGCTGTTTTTT; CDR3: CASSHPEGANTGELFF